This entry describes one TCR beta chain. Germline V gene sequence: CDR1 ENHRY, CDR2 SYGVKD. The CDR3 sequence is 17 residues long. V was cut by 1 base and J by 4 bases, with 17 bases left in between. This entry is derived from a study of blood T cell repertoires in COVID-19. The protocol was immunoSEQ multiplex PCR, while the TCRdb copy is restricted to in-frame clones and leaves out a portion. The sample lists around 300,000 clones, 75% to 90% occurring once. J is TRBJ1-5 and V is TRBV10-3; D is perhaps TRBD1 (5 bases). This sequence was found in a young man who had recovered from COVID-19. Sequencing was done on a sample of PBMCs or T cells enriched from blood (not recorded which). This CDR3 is CAISELLAGSTNQPQHF. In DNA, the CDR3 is TGTGCCATCAGTGAGTTACTTGCAGGGTCGACAAATCAGCCCCAGCATTTT.